This record covers a single TCR beta chain. The CDR3 contains 16 residues. The ends lost 1 base at V and 4 bases at J; junction bases unmatched: 5. Per germline, CDR1 MGHRA and CDR2 YSYEKL. The method was immunoSEQ multiplex PCR; TCRdb's version includes in-frame clones alone and lacks a portion of them. The sample lists approximately 500,000 clones, about 89% occurring once. These data are taken from a study of blood T cell repertoires in COVID-19. Material: peripheral blood. This chain joins TRBV4-1 and TRBJ1-4; 8 positions agree with TRBD1. The source is a woman between 50 and 59 years old with COVID-19, enrolled during active disease. The DNA of the CDR3 is TGCGCCAGCAGCCAAGGACAGGGGCCTTATAATGAAAAACTGTTTTTT. It is translated as CASSQGQGPYNEKLFF.